This TCR beta chain is drawn from a study of blood T cell repertoires in COVID-19. Background on the study: Specimens from acute and convalescent COVID-19 originated in the United States, Italy and Spain. Sources were T cells, B-cell-depleted T cells, or PBMCs; the material itself was cDNA or gDNA.

Authors' processing steps: Amplification with reference gene primers provided the estimates of nucleated cell counts. The data were produced by immunoSEQ multiplex PCR, yet TCRdb's version contains in-frame clones alone and is incomplete. V and J calls and clone size are those listed in that table; D and trimming were worked out from the DNA. The sample consists of around 170,000 clones, approximately 83% of them appearing once. Germline-derived CDR1 and CDR2 are SEHNR and FQNEAQ (reference sequence). The CDR3 contains 16 residues. V dropped 2 bases and J dropped 1 base, with 14 bases sitting between them.

This chain joins TRBV7-9 and TRBJ1-1; maybe TRBD1 (6 bases). The receptor was isolated from a human donor in a cohort sampled during active COVID-19. What was sequenced was peripheral blood. The CDR3 coding sequence is TGTGCCAGCAGCTTAATAGGTGGGGGGGCGAACACTGAAGCTTTCTTT. Its protein is CASSLIGGGANTEAFF.